This TCR beta chain was sequenced for a study of beta chain features in type 1 diabetes. Study information: Taken together, all samples contributed 90 million to 140 million examined sorted cells. Study-level results: There was a moderate but significant shortening of TCRB CDR3s in all four CD4+ subsets of Type 1 diabetes patients. Type 1 diabetes patients had VDJ junctions that carried fewer insertions and more deletions. Compared with healthy donors, patients appeared to share more similar naive, central memory and regulatory TCRB repertoires. Cells with high TCR expression could be over-represented by cDNA sequencing.

The investigators reverse transcribed all of the isolated RNA, so they sequenced expressed TCRB transcripts. Only in-frame clones appear in the TCRdb table, and some are missing; sequencing was by immunoSEQ multiplex PCR. This table has about 170,000 clones, less than 10% appearing once. This clone was detected many times. The antigen remains unidentified. The germline CDR1 and CDR2 sequences are ENHRY and SYGVKD. The CDR3 totals 15 residues. The germline V and J ends were trimmed by 5 bases and 2 bases, with 14 bases remaining between them. The sequence was obtained from a man in his late teens or twenties with type 1 diabetes. The V gene is TRBV10-3, the J gene TRBJ2-3; D is perhaps TRBD1 (6 bases). The specimen was central memory CD4+ T cells from blood. This CDR3 is CAISPGHLSTDTQYF. The CDR3 bases are TGTGCCATCAGTCCGGGACACCTTTCCACAGATACGCAGTATTTT.